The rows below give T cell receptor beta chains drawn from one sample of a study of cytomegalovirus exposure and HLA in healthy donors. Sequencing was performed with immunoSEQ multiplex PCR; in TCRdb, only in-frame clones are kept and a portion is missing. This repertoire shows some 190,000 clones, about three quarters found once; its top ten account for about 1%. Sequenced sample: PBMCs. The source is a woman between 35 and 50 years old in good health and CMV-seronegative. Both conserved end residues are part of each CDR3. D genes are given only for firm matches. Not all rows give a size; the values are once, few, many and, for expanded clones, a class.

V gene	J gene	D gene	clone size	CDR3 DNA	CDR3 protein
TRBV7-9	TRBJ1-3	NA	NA	TGTGCCAGCAGCTCAGGGTTTTCTGGAAACACCATATATTTT	CASSSGFSGNTIYF
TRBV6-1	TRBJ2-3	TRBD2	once	TGTGCCAGCAGTGGAGACGGAGGGAGGGATATTGCGCAGTATTTT	CASSGDGGRDIAQYF
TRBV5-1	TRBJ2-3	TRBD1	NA	TGCGCCAGCAGCTTTGGTGGGGGACAGGGACCTGCTTCTAGCACAGATACGCAGTATTTT	CASSFGGGQGPASSTDTQYF
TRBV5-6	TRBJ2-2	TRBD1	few	TGTGCCAGCAGCCTAAGAAGAAGACAGGGGCAGGGTACCGGGGAGCTGTTTTTT	CASSLRRRQGQGTGELFF
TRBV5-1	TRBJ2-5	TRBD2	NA	TGCGCCAGCAGCCCACGGACTAGCGGGACGTCAGGGGAGACCCAGTACTTC	CASSPRTSGTSGETQYF
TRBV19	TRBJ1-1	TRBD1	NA	TGTGCCAGTATAAAGTATAGGACAGGGGCCACTGAAGCTTTCTTT	CASIKYRTGATEAFF
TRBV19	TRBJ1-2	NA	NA	TGTGCCAGTAGTTCGCAGGGGAGGGACTATGGCTACACCTTC	CASSSQGRDYGYTF
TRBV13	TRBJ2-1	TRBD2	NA	TGTGCCAGCAGCTTTCAACTAGCGGGAGGGCCGGTCAATGAGCAGTTCTTC	CASSFQLAGGPVNEQFF
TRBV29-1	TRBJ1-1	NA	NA	TGCAGCGTTGGATTTCCGGGTTTGAACACTGAAGCTTTCTTT	CSVGFPGLNTEAFF
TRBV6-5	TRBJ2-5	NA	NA	TGTGCCAGCACCTGGGGAGTGGCGTCTGAGACCCAGTACTTC	CASTWGVASETQYF
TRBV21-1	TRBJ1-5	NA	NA	TGTGCCAGCAGCGACGACAGGGGGAGGGGGTGTCAGCCCCAGCATTTT	CASSDDRGRGCQPQHF
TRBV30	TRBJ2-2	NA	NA	TGTGCCTGGAGAAGCGGGAACACCGGGGAGCTGTTTTTT	CAWRSGNTGELFF
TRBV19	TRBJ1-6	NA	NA	TGTGCCAGTAGTATCGGGGGGGCGGATTCACCCCTCCACTTT	CASSIGGADSPLHF
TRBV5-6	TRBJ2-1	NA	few	TGTGCCAGCAGCTTGATCCCGGACAGTTCCTACAATGAGCAGTTCTTC	CASSLIPDSSYNEQFF
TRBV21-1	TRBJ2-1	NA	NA	TGTGCCACCAAAAATGGTAGAAATGAGCAGTTCTTC	CATKNGRNEQFF
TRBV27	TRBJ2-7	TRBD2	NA	TGTGCCAGCAGCGTCGGGGAGGGAGGCTACGAGCAGTACTTC	CASSVGEGGYEQYF
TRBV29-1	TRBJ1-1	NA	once	TGCAGCGTTGTGTTAATCACTGAAGCTTTCTTT	CSVVLITEAFF
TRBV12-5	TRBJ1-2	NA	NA	TGTGCTAGTGGTTCAGGTGCTTTGGGTCTGGGTGGCTACACCTTC	CASGSGALGLGGYTF
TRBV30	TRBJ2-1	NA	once	TGTGCCTGGAGTGAGCTCAGGGAGCAGTTCTTC	CAWSELREQFF
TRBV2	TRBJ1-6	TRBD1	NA	TGTGCCAGCAGGCGGGACAGCTCCTATAATTCACCCCTCCACTTT	CASRRDSSYNSPLHF
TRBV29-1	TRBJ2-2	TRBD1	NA	TGCAGCGCGTCGGGGACAGGGACCGGGGAGCTGTTTTTT	CSASGTGTGELFF
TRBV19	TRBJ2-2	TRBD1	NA	TGTGCCAGTAGTATGACAGGGGTCAGCGGGGAGCTGTTTTTT	CASSMTGVSGELFF
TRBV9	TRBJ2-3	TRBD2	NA	TGTGCCAGCAGCGTAGGGAGCGGGAACACAGATACGCAGTATTTT	CASSVGSGNTDTQYF
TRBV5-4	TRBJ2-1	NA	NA	TGTGCCAGCAGCTTGGGGGGCCCCTACAATGAGCAGTTCTTC	CASSLGGPYNEQFF
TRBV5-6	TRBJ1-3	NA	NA	TGTGCCAGCAGCTTGTGGTCAGGCCACTCTGGAAACACCATATATTTT	CASSLWSGHSGNTIYF
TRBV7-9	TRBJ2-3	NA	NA	TGTGCCAGCAGCTGGGGGCCGGGAGATACGCAGTATTTT	CASSWGPGDTQYF
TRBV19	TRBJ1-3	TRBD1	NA	TGTGCCAGTAGTGGCAGGGGGTCTTCTTTTGCTGGAAACACCATATATTTT	CASSGRGSSFAGNTIYF
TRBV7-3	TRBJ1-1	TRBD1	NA	TGTGCCAGCAGATTGACAGGGGTCACTGAAGCTTTCTTT	CASRLTGVTEAFF
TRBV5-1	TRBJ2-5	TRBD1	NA	TGCGCCAGCAGCTTGGATGGGACAGGAGAGACCCAGTACTTC	CASSLDGTGETQYF
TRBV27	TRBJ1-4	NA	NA	TGTGCCAGCAGTTTATCGAGTCAGGAAGCTAATGAAAAACTGTTTTTT	CASSLSSQEANEKLFF
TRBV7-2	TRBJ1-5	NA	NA	TGTGCCAGCAGCTTGAGGGCAATAGAACAGCCCCAGCATTTT	CASSLRAIEQPQHF
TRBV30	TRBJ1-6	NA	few	TGTGCCTGGACCAGGCGTGATTCACCCCTCCACTTT	CAWTRRDSPLHF
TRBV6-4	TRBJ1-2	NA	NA	TGTGCCAGCAGGGACGTGGGGCTAGGTGGCTACACCTTC	CASRDVGLGGYTF
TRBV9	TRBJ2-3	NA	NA	TGTGCCAGCAGCGTGACTAGGAGGAGCACAGATACGCAGTATTTT	CASSVTRRSTDTQYF
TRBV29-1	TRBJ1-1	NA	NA	TGCAGCGTTCTCCCCCCCCGGGCCCGCGGGGGCACTGAAGCTTTCTTT	CSVLPPRARGGTEAFF
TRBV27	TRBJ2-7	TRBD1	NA	TGTGCCAGCAGTGACCGGGACAGGGCGGCCTACGAGCAGTACTTC	CASSDRDRAAYEQYF
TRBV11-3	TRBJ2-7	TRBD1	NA	TGTGCCAGCAGCTTTGCAGGGGGTCCCTACGAGCAGTACTTC	CASSFAGGPYEQYF
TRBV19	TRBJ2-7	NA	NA	TGTGCCAGTAGTACGGACGGGACAAGGAGAACCTACGAGCAGTACTTC	CASSTDGTRRTYEQYF
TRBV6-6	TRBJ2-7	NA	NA	TGTGCCAGCAGGCCCACCGGGGGCTCCTACGAGCAGTACTTC	CASRPTGGSYEQYF
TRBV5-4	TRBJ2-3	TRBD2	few	TGTGCCAGCAGCGCGCGGACTAGCGGCACAGATACGCAGTATTTT	CASSARTSGTDTQYF